A selection of T cell receptor beta chains follows, all from one sample in a study of tumor-infiltrating lymphocytes in oesophageal squamous cell carcinoma. One entry per CDR3 protein, called by TCRdb with MiXCR from the PCR reads. The sample contains 9,900 or so distinct CDR3 sequences, roughly three fifths of which appear only once. Material: esophageal tumor tissue. These receptors were obtained from a female donor with esophageal squamous cell carcinoma. Each CDR3 is given with its conserved first and last residue. The order of the fields is V gene, clone size, J gene, D gene, CDR3 DNA, CDR3 protein. A D gene is named only where the DNA matches it firmly. The listing skips clone size in some rows; elsewhere it reads once, few, many or a size class.

>TRBV6-2/TRBV6-3|-|TRBJ2-7|TRBD2
TGTGCCAGCAGTTACTCCGGGACTAGCGGGCTTGCCTACGAGCAGTACTTC
CASSYSGTSGLAYEQYF
>TRBV7-3|-|TRBJ2-7|-
TGTGCCAGCAGTTACCAGGCGAACACTGAAGCTTACTTC
CASSYQANTEAYF
>TRBV7-6|-|TRBJ2-1|-
TGTGCCAGCAGCTTAGCGTCGCTAGCGGAGCAGTTCTTC
CASSLASLAEQFF
>TRBV7-2|-|TRBJ2-3|-
TGTGCCAGCAGCTTAGGGTTGTTGGGGGATCGCACAGATACGCAGTATTTT
CASSLGLLGDRTDTQYF
>TRBV19|medium-sized|TRBJ2-5|-
TGTGCCAGTAGTCTGGCCCCTAGGGAGACCCAGTACTTC
CASSLAPRETQYF
>TRBV18|many|TRBJ2-7|TRBD2
TGTGCCAGCTCACCCACGCTAGCGGGTTTCTACGAGCAGTACTTC
CASSPTLAGFYEQYF
>TRBV12-3/TRBV12-4|-|TRBJ2-5|-
TGTGCCAGCAGTTACAGGATACAAGAGACCCAGTACTTC
CASSYRIQETQYF
>TRBV6-1|-|TRBJ2-1|-
TGTGCCAGCAGTGAAGCAGGTATAGGGCTAAGCTCCTACAATGAGCAGTTCTTC
CASSEAGIGLSSYNEQFF
>TRBV7-6|-|TRBJ2-1|-
TGTGCCAGCAGCTTAGTAGGGAAAGGGGAGCAGTTCTTC
CASSLVGKGEQFF
>TRBV6-1|-|TRBJ2-3|-
TGTGCCAGCAGTGAAGTCCCCACCGATTCACCCCTCCACTTC
CASSEVPTDSPLHF
>TRBV24-1|-|TRBJ2-1|-
TGTGCCACCAGTGAAAGGCGGGATCACTACAATGAGCAGTTCTTC
CATSERRDHYNEQFF
>TRBV24-1|-|TRBJ2-5|-
TGTGCCACCAGCAACTCGGCACTGGGGGGAGAGACCCAGTACTTC
CATSNSALGGETQYF
>TRBV12-3/TRBV12-4|-|TRBJ2-1|-
TGTGCCAGCAGTTTTTCGGGGTTCTACAATGAGCAGTTCTTC
CASSFSGFYNEQFF
>TRBV7-2|few|TRBJ2-3|TRBD2
TGTGCCTCCGGGGGGAGACCCACAACAGATACGCAGTATTTT
CASGGRPTTDTQYF
>TRBV12-3/TRBV12-4|-|TRBJ2-4|-
TGTGCCAGCAGTAGACCCGGTGGAGCGGCCAAAAACATTCAGTACTTC
CASSRPGGAAKNIQYF
>TRBV28|-|TRBJ1-1|-
TGTGCCAGCAGTTTAGATGGGACTGAAGCTTTCTTT
CASSLDGTEAFF
>TRBV7-2|-|TRBJ2-5|-
TGTGCCAGCAGCTTCCGGGACCGCCAAGAGACCCAGTACTTC
CASSFRDRQETQYF
>TRBV7-2|few|TRBJ2-3|TRBD2
TGTGCCAGCAGCTTAGTTGCGGGAGGGGGAGATACGCAGTATTTT
CASSLVAGGGDTQYF
>TRBV7-6|-|TRBJ2-1|-
TGTGCCAGCAGCTTAGTTGCGGCCAATGAGCAGTTCTTC
CASSLVAANEQFF
>TRBV7-6|-|TRBJ2-1|TRBD2
TGTGCCAGCAGCTTAGGCGGGACTAGCAACCCGGGGGAGCAGTTCTTC
CASSLGGTSNPGEQFF
>TRBV7-3|many|TRBJ2-5|-
TGTGCCAGCAGCGTCAACAAAGAGACCCAGTACTTC
CASSVNKETQYF
>TRBV5-4|many|TRBJ2-7|-
TGTGCCAGCAGCCCGGGGGGCAAGCACTACGAGCAGTACTTC
CASSPGGKHYEQYF
>TRBV7-3|-|TRBJ2-7|TRBD2
TGTGCCAGCAGCTTAAAAAGCGGGGGGCAGTACGAGCAGTACTTC
CASSLKSGGQYEQYF
>TRBV7-2|few|TRBJ2-3|-
TGTGCCAGCAGCCCTAGTCGCACAGATACGCAGTATTTT
CASSPSRTDTQYF
>TRBV7-8|once|TRBJ2-7|TRBD2
TGTGCCAGCAGCTACCGAACCGGGACTAGCAGTATCTTC
CASSYRTGTSSIF
>TRBV19|once|TRBJ1-2|-
TGTGCCAGTACCCACTCCGGGGGCTTTGGGTATGGCTACACCTTC
CASTHSGGFGYGYTF
>TRBV7-2|-|TRBJ2-7|-
TGTGCCAGCAGGGCCGGGGGTTTCGAGCAGTACTTC
CASRAGGFEQYF
>TRBV27|once|TRBJ1-2|-
TGTGCCAGCAGTCCCTTGGGGGAAGCGGGCTATGGCTACACCTTC
CASSPLGEAGYGYTF
>TRBV28|-|TRBJ1-2|-
TGTGCCAGCCGGAGGATATCTAGCTATGGCTACACCTTC
CASRRISSYGYTF
>TRBV7-2|-|TRBJ2-7|-
TGTGCCAGCAGCTTAGGGGGGGCCATCGAGCAGTACTTC
CASSLGGAIEQYF
>TRBV6-5|-|TRBJ2-3|TRBD2
TGTGCCAGCAGTTATAAGAGCGGGGGGACTTACACAGATACGCAGTATTTT
CASSYKSGGTYTDTQYF
>TRBV12-3/TRBV12-4|-|TRBJ2-7|TRBD1
TGTGCCAGCAGCCGAGAGGGACAGGGGTTCACCTACGAGCAGTACTTC
CASSREGQGFTYEQYF
>TRBV7-2|few|TRBJ2-1|TRBD2
TGTGCCAGCGATCCGGGGGGGGGCTACAATGAGCAGTTCTTC
CASDPGGGYNEQFF
>TRBV27|many|TRBJ2-5|TRBD2
TGTGCCAGCAGACCAAACTGGCGGGAGGTCCGGGGGGAGTACTTC
CASRPNWREVRGEYF
>TRBV2|many|TRBJ1-2|-
TGTGCCAGCAGGGGGAGGCACGGCAACTATGGCTACACCTTC
CASRGRHGNYGYTF
>TRBV12-2|-|TRBJ2-7|-
TGTGCAAGTCGCTTAGCGCTGGGGGAGCAGTACTTC
CASRLALGEQYF
>TRBV5-1|once|TRBJ2-7|-
TGCGCCAGCAGCTTGGTCGGGGGGCCGCTGTACGAGCAGTACTTC
CASSLVGGPLYEQYF
>TRBV6-1|many|TRBJ1-1|TRBD1
TGTGCCAGCAGTGGAGACAGGGGGATGAACACTGAAGCTTTCTTT
CASSGDRGMNTEAFF
>TRBV7-4|-|TRBJ2-3|-
TGTGCCAGCAGCCATTTTAGGGGAGGCACAGATACGCAGTATTTT
CASSHFRGGTDTQYF
>TRBV7-2|-|TRBJ1-1|-
TGTGCCAGCAGCTTACGGGGACGTTATGAAGCTTTCTTT
CASSLRGRYEAFF
>TRBV7-6|few|TRBJ2-5|TRBD2
TGTGCCAGCAGCCTTACAGGGACTAGAGAGACCCAGTACTTC
CASSLTGTRETQYF
>TRBV12-3/TRBV12-4|once|TRBJ2-7|-
TGTGCCAGCAGTTTAGCGCCAGGGGAAAGTCTCGAGCAGTACTTC
CASSLAPGESLEQYF
>TRBV11-2|-|TRBJ2-1|TRBD2
TGTGCCAGCAGCTTAGGACTAGCGGGAGTGTACAATGAGCAGTTCTTC
CASSLGLAGVYNEQFF
>TRBV7-3|-|TRBJ2-3|-
TGTGCTACCGGAGGGGGATACACAGATACGCAGTATTTT
CATGGGYTDTQYF
>TRBV7-2|-|TRBJ2-4|TRBD2
TGTGCCAGCAGCTTAGAGTATGGGCTAGCGGGGGACACAGATACGCAGTACTTC
CASSLEYGLAGDTDTQYF
>TRBV28|-|TRBJ2-7|-
TGTGCCAGCAGTAACGGGCTGCGGACCTACGAGCAGTACTTC
CASSNGLRTYEQYF
>TRBV2|-|TRBJ1-5|-
TGTGCCAGCAGTGGGCGATTGCAAGATCAGCCCCAGCATTTT
CASSGRLQDQPQHF
>TRBV6-5|-|TRBJ1-5|TRBD1
TGTGCCAGCAGTTACACAGGGGTTCAGCCCCAGCATTTT
CASSYTGVQPQHF
>TRBV7-2|-|TRBJ2-7|-
TGTGCCAGCAGCCCCGACCGCCTCGCCAACTACGAGCAGTACTTC
CASSPDRLANYEQYF
>TRBV15|many|TRBJ2-7|TRBD1
TGTGCCACCAGCAGAGAAGGCGGACAGGGGCACTACGAGCAGTACTTC
CATSREGGQGHYEQYF
>TRBV2|-|TRBJ1-2|-
TGTGCCAGCAGGGCCACCATAGAGGGGGGCTACACCTTC
CASRATIEGGYTF
>TRBV7-2|-|TRBJ2-7|-
TGTGCCAGCAGCTTGGGCCGCATCTACGAGCAGTACTTC
CASSLGRIYEQYF
>TRBV28|-|TRBJ2-7|TRBD2
TGTGCCAGCAGTTCAGGGACTAGCGGGGCCTACGAGCAGTACTTC
CASSSGTSGAYEQYF
>TRBV7-6|few|TRBJ2-7|-
TGTGCCAGCAGCTTTCAGTACTCCTACGAGCAGTACTTC
CASSFQYSYEQYF
>TRBV7-3|-|TRBJ2-7|-
TGTGCCAGCAGCTTAGATACGGGTTTCGAGCAGTACTTC
CASSLDTGFEQYF
>TRBV12-3/TRBV12-4|many|TRBJ2-5|-
TGTGCCAGCAGTTTTGGGGACATCCGGGAGACCCAGTACTTC
CASSFGDIRETQYF